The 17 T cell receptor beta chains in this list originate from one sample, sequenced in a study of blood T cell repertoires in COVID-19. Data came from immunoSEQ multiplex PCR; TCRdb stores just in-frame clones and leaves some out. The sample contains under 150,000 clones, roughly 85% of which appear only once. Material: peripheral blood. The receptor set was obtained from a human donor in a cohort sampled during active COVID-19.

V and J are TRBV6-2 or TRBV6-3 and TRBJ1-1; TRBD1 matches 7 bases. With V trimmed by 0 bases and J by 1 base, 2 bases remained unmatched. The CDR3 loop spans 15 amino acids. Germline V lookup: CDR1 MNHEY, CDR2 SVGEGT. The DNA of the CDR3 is TGTGCCAGCAGTTACTCGGACAGGAGGAACACTGAAGCTTTCTTT. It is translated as CASSYSDRRNTEAFF.

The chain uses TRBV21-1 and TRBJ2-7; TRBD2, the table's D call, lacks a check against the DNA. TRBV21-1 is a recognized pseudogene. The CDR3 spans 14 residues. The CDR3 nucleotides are TGTGCCAGCAGCAATCAGCGGGGGGGGAGCGAGCAGTACTTC. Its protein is CASSNQRGGSEQYF.

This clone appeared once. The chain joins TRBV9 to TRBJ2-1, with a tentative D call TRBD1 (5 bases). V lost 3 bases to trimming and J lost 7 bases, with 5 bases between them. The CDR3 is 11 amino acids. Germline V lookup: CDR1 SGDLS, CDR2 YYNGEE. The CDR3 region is CASSEGNEQFF. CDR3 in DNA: TGTGCCAGCAGCGAGGGGAATGAGCAGTTCTTC. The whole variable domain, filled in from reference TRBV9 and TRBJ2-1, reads DSGVTQTPKHLITATGQRVTLRCSPRSGDLSVYWYQQSLDQGLQFLIQYYNGEERAKGNILERFSAQQFPDLHSELNLSSLELGDSALYFCASSEGNEQFFGPGTRLTVL.

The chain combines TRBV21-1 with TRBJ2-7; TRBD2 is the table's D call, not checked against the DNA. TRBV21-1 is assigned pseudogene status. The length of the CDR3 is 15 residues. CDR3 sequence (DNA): TGTGCCAGCTCTGAGAAAATTTTTAGCTCCTACGAGCAGTACTTC. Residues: CASSEKIFSSYEQYF.

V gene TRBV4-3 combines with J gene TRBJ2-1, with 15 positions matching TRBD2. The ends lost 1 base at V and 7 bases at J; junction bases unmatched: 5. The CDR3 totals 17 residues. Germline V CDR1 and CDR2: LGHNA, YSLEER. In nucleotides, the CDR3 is TGCGCCAGCAGCCAAGGGACTAGCGGGGGGGCCACGAATGAGCAGTTCTTC. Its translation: CASSQGTSGGATNEQFF.

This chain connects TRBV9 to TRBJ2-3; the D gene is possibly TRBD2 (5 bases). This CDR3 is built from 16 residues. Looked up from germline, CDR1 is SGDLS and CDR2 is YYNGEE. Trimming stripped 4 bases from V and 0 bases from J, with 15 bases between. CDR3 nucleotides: TGTGCCAGCAGCCCCGTAGACCAGCGGAGCACAGATACGCAGTATTTT. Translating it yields CASSPVDQRSTDTQYF.

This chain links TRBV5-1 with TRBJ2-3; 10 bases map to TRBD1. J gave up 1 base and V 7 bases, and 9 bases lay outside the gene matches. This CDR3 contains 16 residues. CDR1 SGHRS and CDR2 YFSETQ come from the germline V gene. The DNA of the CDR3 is TGCGCCAGCCACCCCGGGACAGGGGTTCGCACAGATACGCAGTATTTT. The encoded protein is CASHPGTGVRTDTQYF.

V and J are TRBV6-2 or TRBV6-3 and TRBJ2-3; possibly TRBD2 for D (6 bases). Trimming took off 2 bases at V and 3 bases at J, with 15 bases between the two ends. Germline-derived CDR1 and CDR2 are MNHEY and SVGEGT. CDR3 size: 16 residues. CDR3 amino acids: CASSYRLVGRTDTQYF. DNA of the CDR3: TGTGCCAGCAGTTACCGACTAGTAGGGCGTACAGATACGCAGTATTTT.

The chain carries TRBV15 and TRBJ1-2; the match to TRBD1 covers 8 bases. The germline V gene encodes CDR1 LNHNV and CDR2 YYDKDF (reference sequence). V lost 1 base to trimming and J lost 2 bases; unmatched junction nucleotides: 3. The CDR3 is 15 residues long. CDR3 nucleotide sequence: TGTGCCACCAGCAGAGTTGGACAGGGAAACTATGGCTACACCTTC. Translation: CATSRVGQGNYGYTF.

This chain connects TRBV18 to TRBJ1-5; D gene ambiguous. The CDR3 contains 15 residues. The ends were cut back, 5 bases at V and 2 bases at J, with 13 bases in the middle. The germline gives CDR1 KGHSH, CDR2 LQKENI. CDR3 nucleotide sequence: TGTGCCAGCTCAAGCGTACCCGCCGGCAATCAGCCCCAGCATTTT. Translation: CASSSVPAGNQPQHF. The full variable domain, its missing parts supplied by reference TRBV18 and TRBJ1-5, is NAGVMQNPRHLVRRRGQEARLRCSPMKGHSHVYWYRQLPEEGLKFMVYLQKENIIDESGMPKERFSAEFPKEGPSILRIQQVVRGDSAAYFCASSSVPAGNQPQHFGDGTRLSIL.

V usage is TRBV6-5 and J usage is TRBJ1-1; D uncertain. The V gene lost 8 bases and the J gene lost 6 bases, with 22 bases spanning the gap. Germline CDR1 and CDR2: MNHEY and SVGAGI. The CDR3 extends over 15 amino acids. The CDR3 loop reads CASSSPGRERAEAFF. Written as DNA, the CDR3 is TGTGCCAGCTCCTCCCCTGGGAGGGAACGCGCTGAAGCTTTCTTT.

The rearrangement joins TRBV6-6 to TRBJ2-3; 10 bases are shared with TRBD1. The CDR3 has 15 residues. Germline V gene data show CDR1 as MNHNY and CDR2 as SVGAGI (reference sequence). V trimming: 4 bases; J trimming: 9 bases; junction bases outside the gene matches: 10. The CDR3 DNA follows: TGTGCCAGCAGTTTCGAGGGGACAGGGGTCGCGACGCAGTATTTT. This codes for CASSFEGTGVATQYF.

The CDR3 here is CASSFQGTAYEQYF. Here the CDR3 DNA reads TGTGCCAGCAGTTTCCAGGGGACGGCCTACGAGCAGTACTTC. The chain combines TRBV27 with TRBJ2-7; D might be TRBD1 (6 bases). Trimming shortened V by 3 bases and J by 2 bases, and 11 bases separated the two germline ends. The germline V gene has CDR1 MNHEY and CDR2 SMNVEV (reference sequence). The CDR3 consists of 14 residues.

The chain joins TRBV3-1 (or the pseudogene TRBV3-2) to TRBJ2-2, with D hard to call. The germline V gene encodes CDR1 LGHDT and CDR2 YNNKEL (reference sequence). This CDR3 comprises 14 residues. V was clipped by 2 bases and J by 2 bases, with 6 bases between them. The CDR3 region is CASSQSYNTGELFF. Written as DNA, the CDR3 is TGTGCCAGCAGCCAAAGCTATAACACCGGGGAGCTGTTTTTT.

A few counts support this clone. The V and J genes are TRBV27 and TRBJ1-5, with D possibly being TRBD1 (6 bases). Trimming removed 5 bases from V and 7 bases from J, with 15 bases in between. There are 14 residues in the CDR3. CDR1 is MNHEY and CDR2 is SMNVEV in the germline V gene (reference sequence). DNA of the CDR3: TGTGCCAGCAGTCCGGACAGACGACCGCAGCCCCAGCATTTT. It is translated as CASSPDRRPQPQHF.

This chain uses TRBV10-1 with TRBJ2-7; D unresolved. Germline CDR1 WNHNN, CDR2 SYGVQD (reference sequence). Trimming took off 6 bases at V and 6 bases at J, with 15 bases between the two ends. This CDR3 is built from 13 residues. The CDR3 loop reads CASSLTQNGEQYF. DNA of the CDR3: TGCGCCAGCAGCCTTACCCAAAACGGCGAGCAGTACTTC.

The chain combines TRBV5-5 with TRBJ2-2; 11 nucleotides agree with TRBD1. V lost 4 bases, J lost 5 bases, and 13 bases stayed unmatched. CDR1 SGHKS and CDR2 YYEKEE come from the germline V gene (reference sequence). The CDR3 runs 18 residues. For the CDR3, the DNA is TGTGCCAGCAGCCGCACCGGGACAGGGGGTTTTTTAACCGGGGAGCTGTTTTTT. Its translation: CASSRTGTGGFLTGELFF.